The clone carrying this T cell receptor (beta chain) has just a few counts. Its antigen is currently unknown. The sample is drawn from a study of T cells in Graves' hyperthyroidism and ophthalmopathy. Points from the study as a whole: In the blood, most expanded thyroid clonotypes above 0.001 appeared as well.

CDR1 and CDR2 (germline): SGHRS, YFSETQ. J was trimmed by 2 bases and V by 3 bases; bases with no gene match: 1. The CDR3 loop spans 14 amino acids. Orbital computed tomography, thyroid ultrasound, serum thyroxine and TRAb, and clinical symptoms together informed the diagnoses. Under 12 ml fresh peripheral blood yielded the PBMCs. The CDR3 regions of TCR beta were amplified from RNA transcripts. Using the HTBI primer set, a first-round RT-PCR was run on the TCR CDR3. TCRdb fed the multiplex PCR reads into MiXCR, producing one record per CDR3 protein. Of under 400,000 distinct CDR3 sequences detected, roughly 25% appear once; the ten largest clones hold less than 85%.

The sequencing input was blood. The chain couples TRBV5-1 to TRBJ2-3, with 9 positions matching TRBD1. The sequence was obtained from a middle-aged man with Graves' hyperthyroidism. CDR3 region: CASSWTGDTDTQYF. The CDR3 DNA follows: TGCGCCAGCAGCTGGACAGGGGACACAGATACGCAGTATTTT.